The 10 T cell receptor beta chains in this list originate from one sample, sequenced in a study of CD8 T cells in ankylosing spondylitis. TCRdb redid the calling of the 5' RACE reads with MiXCR, one entry per CDR3 protein. The data hold a few hundred thousand distinct CDR3 sequences, with 9.5% to 13% observed a single time. Sequenced input: blood, either unsorted or a sorted T cell fraction (not recorded which). The receptors stem from a female donor with ankylosing spondylitis or in good health (not recorded which).

V is TRBV6-1 and J is TRBJ1-1; D not certain. There are 13 residues in the CDR3. Germline loops: CDR1 MNHNS, CDR2 SASEGT. Trimming stripped 8 bases from V and 0 bases from J, with 10 bases between. DNA of the CDR3: TGTGCCAGCGGGTCGGGGATGAACACTGAAGCTTTCTTT. This encodes CASGSGMNTEAFF.

The chain uses TRBV7-9 and TRBJ2-1, with 10 bases fitting TRBD2. The CDR3 spans 16 residues. Per germline, CDR1 SEHNR and CDR2 FQNEAQ (reference sequence). V dropped 1 base and J dropped 6; count of bases not matched to a gene: 6. CDR3 DNA sequence: TGTGCCAGCAGCTTAGATACGTCTAGCGGGGGCAATGAGCAGTTCTTC. Translation gives CASSLDTSSGGNEQFF.

This clonotype came up many times. The chain uses TRBV28 and TRBJ2-7, with 8 bases that match TRBD1. This CDR3 has 14 amino acids. V was clipped by 1 base and J by 3 bases; unmatched bases: 2. Germline assignment: CDR1 MDHEN and CDR2 SYDVKM. For the CDR3, the DNA is TGTGCCAGCAGTTTATCAGGGGGCGGCTACGAGCAGTACTTC. It specifies CASSLSGGGYEQYF. Variable domain in full (rest from reference TRBV28 and TRBJ2-7): DVKVTQSSRYLVKRTGEKVFLECVQDMDHENMFWYRQDPGLGLRLIYFSYDVKMKEKGDIPEGYSVSREKKERFSLILESASTNQTSMYLCASSLSGGGYEQYFGPGTRLTVT.

This clonotype was observed at least ten times. The chain is built from TRBV20-1 and TRBJ2-3; TRBD2 agrees at 11 bases. CDR3 length equals 16 residues. V dropped 5 bases and J dropped 7; count of bases not matched to a gene: 14. Germline values: CDR1 DFQATT, CDR2 SNEGSKA (reference sequence). In DNA form, the CDR3 reads TGCAGTGCTCAACAGCTAACTAGCGGGAGATGGTATACGCAGTATTTT. It translates to CSAQQLTSGRWYTQYF.

This chain joins TRBV5-6 and TRBJ2-1; D uncertain. The V end lost 9 bases, the J end lost 10 bases, and 20 bases lay between the germline ends. CDR3 length: 13 amino acids. Germline assignment: CDR1 SGHDT and CDR2 YYEEEE. CDR3 sequence (DNA): TGTGCCATCAGTTGGGTTCAGCGTCCCGAGCAGTTCTTC. It is translated as CAISWVQRPEQFF. Drawing the rest from reference TRBV5-6 and TRBJ2-1, the complete variable domain is DAGVTQSPTHLIKTRGQQVTLRCSPKSGHDTVSWYQQALGQGPQFIFQYYEEEERQRGNFPDRFSGHQFPNYSSELNVNALLLGDSALYLCAISWVQRPEQFFGPGTRLTVL.

This clonotype was counted at least ten times. The chain combines TRBV7-2 with TRBJ2-1, with TRBD2 as a possible D gene (7 bases). In germline, CDR1 is SGHTA, CDR2 FQGNSA. CDR3 length equals 16 residues. V lost 5 bases and J 8 bases, leaving 22 bases between the germline ends. CDR3 region: CASSKSGAGAGHEQFF. The CDR3 DNA is TGTGCCAGCAGCAAATCCGGGGCGGGGGCTGGCCATGAGCAGTTCTTC.

This clonotype appeared many times. This chain joins TRBV11-2 and TRBJ2-7; D might be TRBD1 (5 bases). Between the trimmed V and J ends, which lost 0 bases and 13 bases, there was a span of 13 bases. This CDR3 is 12 amino acids long. Germline V gene data show CDR1 as SGHAT and CDR2 as FQNNGV. CDR3 in DNA: TGTGCCAGCAGCTTAGATCAGGGCGCAGAATACTTC. Its protein is CASSLDQGAEYF.

This clonotype has at least ten counts. The rearrangement links TRBV29-1 to TRBJ2-3; 9 nucleotides agree with TRBD1. The CDR3 is made up of 16 amino acids. Looked up from germline, CDR1 is SQVTM and CDR2 is ANQGSEA. Trimming at V came to 0 bases and at J to 1 base, leaving 5 bases not matched to a gene. CDR3 protein: CSVEDPTGGGTDTQYF. The CDR3 bases are TGCAGCGTTGAAGACCCGACAGGGGGTGGCACAGATACGCAGTATTTT.

This clonotype was counted a few times. The chain recombines TRBV19 with TRBJ1-1, with D perhaps matching TRBD1 (6 bases). Trimming shortened V by 5 bases and J by 8 bases, and 12 bases separated the two germline ends. The CDR3 is 12 residues long. The germline CDR1 and CDR2 sequences are LNHDA and SQIVND (reference sequence). The DNA for the CDR3 is TGTGCCAGTAGTTCCCGGACAGAAGAAGCTTTCTTT. Protein product: CASSSRTEEAFF.

This chain links TRBV6-6 with TRBJ1-2; 9 nucleotides align to TRBD1. The CDR3 covers 13 residues. The V gene's germline CDR1 is MNHNY and CDR2 SVGAGI (reference sequence). Trimming removed 6 bases from V and 7 bases from J; junction bases left unmatched: 6. CDR3 in amino acids: CASSSQGARGYTF. CDR3 sequence (DNA): TGTGCCAGCAGCTCACAGGGGGCCCGTGGCTACACCTTC.